Each of the 10 T cell receptor beta chains below was sequenced from the same sample in a study of blood T cell repertoires in COVID-19. Sequenced by immunoSEQ multiplex PCR; TCRdb stores in-frame clones only, minus some. The repertoire holds around 360,000 clones, with around 87% as singletons. Sequenced sample: PBMCs or T cells enriched from blood (not recorded which). The receptors were gathered from a man aged 35-49 years in a cohort exposed to, infected with or recovered from COVID-19 (not recorded which).

The chain joins TRBV6-6 to TRBJ2-1; D may be TRBD1 (5 bases). The CDR3 has 12 amino acids. V shed 6 bases and J shed 9 bases, with 12 bases lying between them. Germline values: CDR1 MNHNY, CDR2 SVGAGI (reference sequence). This CDR3 reads CASSPQGLEQFF. The CDR3, as DNA: TGTGCCAGCAGCCCCCAGGGTCTTGAGCAGTTCTTC.

The chain carries TRBV29-1 and TRBJ2-1, with no clear D. The V end was cut by 3 bases, the J end by 4 bases, with 4 bases between. The germline V gene encodes CDR1 SQVTM and CDR2 ANQGSEA. This CDR3 has 11 amino acids. The CDR3 loop is CSVDKYNEQFF. The CDR3 DNA is TGCAGCGTTGATAAATACAATGAGCAGTTCTTC.

The CDR3 DNA sequence: TGTGCCAGCAGTTTGCTACACACCGGGGAGCTGTTTTTT. Protein: CASSLLHTGELFF. The J gene is TRBJ2-2, the V gene TRBV6-5; the D is unclear. V shed 4 bases and J shed 3 bases, with 6 bases lying between them. Germline V CDR1 and CDR2: MNHEY, SVGAGI. This CDR3 is 13 amino acids long.

The rearrangement joins TRBV5-1 to TRBJ2-1, with a possible D match to TRBD2 (6 bases). CDR3 length: 15 residues. Germline V lookup: CDR1 SGHRS, CDR2 YFSETQ. Trimming took off 0 bases at V and 6 bases at J, with 13 bases between the two ends. The CDR3 loop reads CASSLDGGGVNEQFF. CDR3 DNA: TGCGCCAGCAGCTTGGACGGCGGAGGGGTCAATGAGCAGTTCTTC. Supplemented by reference TRBV5-1 and TRBJ2-1, the full variable domain reads KAGVTQTPRYLIKTRGQQVTLSCSPISGHRSVSWYQQTPGQGLQFLFEYFSETQRNKGNFPGRFSGRQFSNSRSEMNVSTLELGDSALYLCASSLDGGGVNEQFFGPGTRLTVL.

V and J are TRBV2 and TRBJ2-1; 11 bases agree with TRBD2. CDR3 size: 15 residues. The V segment lost 6 bases and the J segment 7 bases; nucleotides outside the gene matches: 8. CDR1 SNHLY and CDR2 FYNNEI come from the germline V gene. The CDR3 sequence is CASSGTSGRANEQFF. In DNA, the CDR3 is TGTGCCAGCAGCGGGACTAGCGGACGAGCAAATGAGCAGTTCTTC.

The chain recombines TRBV18 with TRBJ2-7, with 11 bases fitting TRBD2. This CDR3 comprises 15 residues. The germline gives CDR1 KGHSH, CDR2 LQKENI. V dropped 6 bases and J dropped 3; count of bases not matched to a gene: 7. The CDR3 region has the DNA TGTGCCAGCTCCCCCGGGACTAGCGGAATCTACGAGCAGTACTTC. Amino acids: CASSPGTSGIYEQYF.

About this clone: The same CDR3 arises from other DNA sequences in this sample as well. J is TRBJ2-6 and V is TRBV19; D might be TRBD1 (6 bases). The V gene lost 8 bases and the J gene lost 2 bases, with 10 bases spanning the gap. Germline V gene sequence: CDR1 LNHDA, CDR2 SQIVND (reference sequence). CDR3 length equals 14 residues. This chain's CDR3 is CASSQGPGANVLTF. In DNA form, the CDR3 reads TGTGCCAGTTCACAGGGACCTGGGGCCAACGTCCTGACTTTC. Using reference TRBV19 and TRBJ2-6 for the parts outside the CDR3, the full variable domain is DGGITQSPKYLFRKEGQNVTLSCEQNLNHDAMYWYRQDPGQGLRLIYYSQIVNDFQKGDIAEGYSVSREKKESFPLTVTSAQKNPTAFYLCASSQGPGANVLTFGAGSRLTVL.

The J gene is TRBJ2-1, the V gene TRBV9, with 7 bases identical to TRBD2. In germline, CDR1 is SGDLS, CDR2 YYNGEE. Trimming took 0 bases from V and 7 from J; bases not matched to a gene: 10. CDR3 length equals 16 residues. CDR3 sequence: CASSVVSASGTNEQFF. The CDR3 DNA reads TGTGCCAGCAGCGTAGTCTCGGCTAGCGGTACAAATGAGCAGTTCTTC.

V and J are TRBV5-4 and TRBJ2-3; 9 bases agree with TRBD1. The CDR3 length is 13 residues. Germline V lookup: CDR1 SGHNT, CDR2 YYREEE (reference sequence). J lost 6 bases, V lost 7 bases, and 6 bases had no gene match. DNA of the CDR3: TGTGCCAGCCGGGACAGGGCGCCGGATACGCAGTATTTT. Translation gives CASRDRAPDTQYF. Complete variable domain (other parts from reference TRBV5-4 and TRBJ2-3): ETGVTQSPTHLIKTRGQQVTLRCSSQSGHNTVSWYQQALGQGPQFIFQYYREEENGRGNFPPRFSGLQFPNYSSELNVNALELDDSALYLCASRDRAPDTQYFGPGTRLTVL.

Of note for this clone: Other DNA variants within this sample encode the same CDR3. The genes are TRBV18 and TRBJ1-1, with D possibly being TRBD1 (5 bases). Germline-derived CDR1 and CDR2 are KGHSH and LQKENI. The CDR3 loop spans 13 amino acids. V was shortened by 6 bases and J by 1 base, with 9 bases between the two germline ends. This CDR3 reads CASSRDRNTEAFF. The CDR3 nucleotides are TGTGCCAGCTCTCGAGACAGGAACACTGAAGCTTTCTTT.